This T cell receptor (beta chain) is drawn from a study of T cell responses to AZD1222 COVID-19 vaccine. The wider study: Second-dose recipients at about 4 or about 12 weeks were treated as one pooled group. Findings of the study overall: The donors showed a predominance of white British ancestry and of females, with possible underestimation of clonal diversity. Unmutated regions of variants are reportedly targeted by nearly half of spike-specific TCRs.

Sequencing used immunoSEQ multiplex PCR; TCRdb keeps in-frame clones, though not all of them. The sample includes fewer than 130,000 clones, roughly 90% of them seen just once. The CDR3 covers 14 residues. With 0 bases removed from V and 2 bases from J, the gap between germline ends came to 7 bases. Germline loops: CDR1 LGHDT, CDR2 YNNKEL (reference sequence). Remarks on this clone: Its specificity is not known.

This sequence was found in an adult in good health. Here the sequenced sample was peripheral blood, taken on day 0 of AZD1222 vaccination. The chain combines TRBV3-1 (or the pseudogene TRBV3-2) with TRBJ2-5; D might be TRBD1 (5 bases). The CDR3, as DNA: TGTGCCAGCAGCCAAGACAGGGCTCAAGAGACCCAGTACTTC. Translating it yields CASSQDRAQETQYF.